The subject of this entry is one TCR beta chain. The data belong to a study of response to subunit inactivated influenza vaccine. The V segment lost 1 base and the J segment 2 bases; nucleotides outside the gene matches: 9. Germline V gives CDR1 DFQATT, CDR2 SNEGSKA (reference sequence). The CDR3 consists of 16 residues. TCRdb redid the calling of the RT-PCR reads with MiXCR, one entry per CDR3 protein. Among just under 550,000 distinct CDR3 sequences, roughly 23% were seen once, and the ten largest hold under 3.5%. Another study also made use of these data, one on T cells expressing NK-cell markers. That report notes: The cDNA for TCR beta came from 5'RACE template switching with UMIs. Sorted CD3+CD56-NKG2C+, CD3+CD56+NKG2C+ and CD3+CD56+NKG2C- T cells supplied the TCR beta repertoires. The use of an anti-gamma-delta TCR antibody, which was added in several experiments, restricted sorting to T cells expressing alpha-beta TCR. Similarly, these clonotypes led the CD3+CD56-NKG2C+ fraction as well in a few donors.

The origin of this receptor is a man between 45 and 60 years old who received an inactivated influenza vaccine. Sequenced material: CD4+ T cells sorted from PBMCs, taken 11 to 12 days after vaccination. The chain has TRBV20-1 and TRBJ2-3, with 7 positions matching TRBD1. This CDR3 is CSARAATGRATDTQYF. CDR3 nucleotide sequence: TGCAGTGCTAGAGCTGCGACAGGGCGAGCCACAGATACGCAGTATTTT.